The T cell receptor beta chain under discussion was sequenced for a study of blood T cell repertoires in COVID-19. Turning to the study itself: The samples span acute and convalescent COVID-19 from the United States, Italy and Spain.

This CDR3 has 16 residues. Germline V gives CDR1 ENHRY, CDR2 SYGVKD. Trimming removed 7 bases from V and 3 bases from J; junction bases left unmatched: 11. Profiled with immunoSEQ multiplex PCR; TCRdb holds only in-frame clones, not every one. The sample has some 530,000 clones; roughly 88% are singletons. This sequence originates from a human donor in a cohort sampled during active COVID-19. Sequenced sample: peripheral blood. The chain joins TRBV10-3 to TRBJ2-1; 8 nucleotides agree with TRBD2. The CDR3 sequence is CAITNGLALLYNEQFF. The CDR3 region has the DNA TGTGCCATCACCAATGGACTAGCCCTACTCTACAATGAGCAGTTCTTC.